The rows below give T cell receptor beta chains drawn from one sample of a study of T cells after yellow fever vaccination. Each CDR3 protein is one row after TCRdb ran MiXCR on the 5' RACE reads. The sample comprises approximately 350,000 distinct CDR3 sequences, more than 9% of which are singletons, and more than 15% rests with the top ten. Sequenced here: PBMCs, sampled on the day of the first yellow fever vaccination. The receptor set was obtained from a man in his late teens or twenties who received the YFV17D yellow fever vaccine. Each CDR3 is given with its conserved first and last residue. A D gene is named only where the DNA matches it firmly. Clone size, where shown, is once, few, many, or a class for clones that have expanded.

d_gene,v_gene,abundance,j_gene,CDR3aa,CDR3nt
NA,TRBV7-3,NA,TRBJ1-5,CASSLLPQGGQPQHF,TGTGCCAGCAGCTTATTGCCGCAGGGAGGACAGCCCCAGCATTTT
NA,TRBV4-2,NA,TRBJ1-6,CASSQDESSYNSPLHF,TGTGCCAGCAGCCAAGATGAGAGCTCCTATAATTCACCCCTCCACTTT
NA,TRBV6-5,few,TRBJ2-3,CASSYSTGNTQYF,TGTGCCAGCAGTTACAGTACGGGGAATACGCAGTATTTT
NA,TRBV6-1,NA,TRBJ1-5,CASSEGIGAAQPQHF,TGTGCCAGCAGTGAGGGTATAGGGGCGGCTCAGCCCCAGCATTTT
NA,TRBV7-2,few,TRBJ1-2,CASSPSAGQNYGYTF,TGTGCCAGCAGCCCCTCGGCGGGCCAAAACTATGGCTACACCTTC
NA,TRBV27,few,TRBJ2-3,CASSLRVGDTQYF,TGTGCCAGCAGTTTAAGAGTAGGCGATACGCAGTATTTT
NA,TRBV12-3/TRBV12-4,many,TRBJ1-1,CASRLTGEAFF,TGTGCCAGCAGACTTACAGGGGAAGCTTTCTTT
NA,TRBV19,once,TRBJ1-5,CASSIAGQVLNQPQHF,TGTGCCAGTAGTATTGCCGGGCAGGTCCTAAATCAGCCCCAGCATTTT
TRBD1,TRBV24-1,NA,TRBJ1-5,CATGQGENQPQHF,TGTGCCACCGGACAGGGGGAAAATCAGCCCCAGCATTTT
TRBD1,TRBV12-3/TRBV12-4,NA,TRBJ1-3,CASRMGQAIRGNTIYF,TGTGCCAGCAGAATGGGACAGGCAATCCGCGGAAACACCATATATTTT
TRBD1,TRBV27,few,TRBJ1-2,CASRPQGLLDGYTF,TGTGCCAGCAGACCACAGGGGCTGTTAGATGGCTACACCTTC
NA,TRBV25-1,few,TRBJ2-5,CASSVQGGLETQYF,TGTGCCAGCAGTGTACAGGGGGGGCTGGAGACCCAGTACTTC
NA,TRBV10-2,NA,TRBJ2-1,CASSEGLYNEQFF,TGCGCCAGCAGTGAGGGGCTTTACAATGAGCAGTTCTTC
NA,TRBV6-5,NA,TRBJ1-6,CASSYSRGANNSPLHF,TGTGCCAGCAGTTACTCGAGAGGTGCGAATAATTCACCCCTCCACTTT
NA,TRBV5-5,NA,TRBJ1-5,CASSLIGSQPQHF,TGTGCCAGCAGCTTGATTGGTTCCCAGCCCCAGCATTTT